This TCR beta chain was retrieved from a study of T cells in Graves' hyperthyroidism and ophthalmopathy. At the level of the study: The initial diagnosis was the point when peripheral blood was collected, ahead of any treatment.

Researchers amplified the TCR beta CDR3 regions from RNA transcripts. Using the HTBI primer set, a first-round RT-PCR was run on the TCR CDR3. MiXCR, run by TCRdb on the multiplex PCR reads, gives a single entry per CDR3 protein. Of approximately 600,000 distinct CDR3 sequences listed, roughly 16% are singletons. Graves' hyperthyroidism showing no ophthalmopathy progression within 18 months was considered stable. The ends were cut back, 6 bases at V and 6 bases at J, with 8 bases in the middle. The germline V gene has CDR1 KGHSH and CDR2 LQKENI. CDR3 length: 11 residues. This clonotype was picked up many times.

This chain links TRBV18 with TRBJ1-2; D remains ambiguous. This TCR was recovered from a woman aged 25 to 39 with Graves' hyperthyroidism. The sequenced material came from blood. For the CDR3, the DNA is TGTGCCAGCTCCCAGTCTCATGGCTACACCTTC. As protein: CASSQSHGYTF.